The present entry profiles one T cell receptor beta chain with its context. The CDR3 totals 15 residues. The V gene's germline CDR1 is SGHDT and CDR2 YYEEEE. V lost 5 bases, J lost 4 bases, and 18 bases lay in between. The method was immunoSEQ multiplex PCR; TCRdb's version includes in-frame clones alone and lacks a portion of them. This table holds 80,000 to 100,000 clones, over 80% found once. This entry belongs to a study of blood T cell repertoires in COVID-19. Study-level information: Spain, Italy and the United States supplied samples that represented acute and convalescent COVID-19.

The chain is built from TRBV5-6 and TRBJ1-1; a weak D match, TRBD1 (6 bases). Specimen: peripheral blood. The origin of this receptor is a human donor with active COVID-19. The donor label of this sample is uncertain. The CDR3 nucleotides are TGTGCCAGCAGGACCAGGGGAGGGGGGATCACTGAAGCTTTCTTT. As protein: CASRTRGGGITEAFF.